Sequencing of this T cell receptor beta chain was carried out in a study of cytomegalovirus exposure and HLA in healthy donors. Concerning this clone itself: Its target is not known.

CDR1 and CDR2 from the germline V gene are SGHRS and YFSETQ. The CDR3 has 16 residues. Trimming at V came to 4 bases and at J to 7 bases, leaving 9 bases not matched to a gene. Study-wide results and limits: Earlier results showed most TCR beta V segments being productive about 90% or about 30% of the time. Most likely, a cluster of highly shared sequence variants arose as a sequencing artifact. Cytomegalovirus-associated TCR beta chains were listed, numbering some 180. The study reported that TCR beta sequences accurately predicted HLA-A and HLA-B alleles in most subjects.

PCR amplification relied on 60 Vbeta primers (plus 13 Jbeta primers). Method: immunoSEQ multiplex PCR; TCRdb's copy keeps in-frame clones and lacks some. The data show around 140,000 clones, around three quarters seen once. The source material was PBMCs. The TCR comes from a woman aged 55-70 years in good health and CMV-seropositive. The chain joins TRBV5-1 to TRBJ2-1, with 12 bases aligning to TRBD2. The CDR3 DNA reads TGCGCCAGCAGCCCACCTGGACTAGCGGGATTAAATGAGCAGTTCTTC. Translating gives CASSPPGLAGLNEQFF.